This T cell receptor beta chain was recovered during a study of breast tumors, draining lymph nodes, adjacent tissues (dated by TCRdb to about 2016). Concerning the study at large: The study compared TCR beta repertoires across tumor, adjacent nontumor tissue and axillary lymph nodes from breast cancer patients. In human breast cancer, the study set out to evaluate how tumor, surrounding tissue and draining lymph node repertoires relate to one another and whether T cells may move between these sites.

TCRdb lists the instrument as Illumina HiSeq 2000. Multiplex PCR amplification was used to build the TCR beta chain libraries. The amplified TCR beta chain products were analyzed by high-throughput sequencing. The public reads were reanalyzed by TCRdb: fastp trimming at Q25, MiXCR alignment, in-frame beta chains only. Identical CDR3 protein sequences are pooled into one entry, listed with their most common genes and DNA. Here the sample has some 140,000 distinct CDR3 sequences; about 20% occur a single time. Jointly, the top ten make up about 2% of the sample. General conclusions and limits of the study: The conclusion that tumor T cells originate in lymph nodes was presented as consistent with a hypothesis rather than as directly demonstrated. Tumor and nontumor tissue repertoires were found to be significantly more similar in luminal-like than in basal-like breast cancer. Tumor T-cell repertoires showed less diversity than lymph node repertoires and more diversity than nontumor tissue repertoires, and tumor T-cell repertoires showed preferential V and J gene usage. The data were considered consistent with the idea that most tumor T cells come from the lymph node and then expand in tumor tissue.

The lymph node samples were taken from the axillary draining lymph nodes of breast cancer patients. This clonotype was seen repeatedly, ten times or more. This receptor's antigen is unknown. No clone much larger than this one lies a single base away; base qualities are absent. A distance of 4 bases separates the germline ends of V and J, which lose 1 base and 4 bases respectively. The CDR3 has 12 amino acids, counting the end cysteine and phenylalanine. Only the CDR3 portion is preserved as DNA: 36 bases, with reading frame beginning at the first base. CDR1 LNHNV and CDR2 YYDKDF were looked up in the germline V gene (reference sequence).

This chain is built from TRBV15 and TRBJ2-5, with no confidently assigned D gene. This clonotype was obtained from a female donor with breast cancer. Some clones in this sample may be carry-over from other donors' samples. Material: axillary lymph node tissue. The sequenced DNA: TGTGCCACCAGCAGAGCCAGAGAGACCCAGTACTTC. It specifies CATSRARETQYF.